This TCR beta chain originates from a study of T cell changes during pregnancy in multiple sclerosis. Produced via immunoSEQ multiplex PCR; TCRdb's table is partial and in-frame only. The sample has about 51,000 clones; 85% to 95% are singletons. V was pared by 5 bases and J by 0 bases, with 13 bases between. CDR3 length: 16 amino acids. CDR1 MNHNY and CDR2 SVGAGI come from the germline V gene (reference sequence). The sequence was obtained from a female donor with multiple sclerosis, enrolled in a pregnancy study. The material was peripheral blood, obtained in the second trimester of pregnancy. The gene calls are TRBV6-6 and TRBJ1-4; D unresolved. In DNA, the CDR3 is TGTGCCAGCAGTAAGCAACGACAAGCAACTAATGAAAAACTGTTTTTT. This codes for CASSKQRQATNEKLFF.